This TCR beta chain is drawn from a study of response to subunit inactivated influenza vaccine. Each CDR3 protein gets one entry after TCRdb re-called the RT-PCR reads with MiXCR. The table shows some 550,000 distinct CDR3 sequences, with approximately 22% occurring only once. This sample was shared with a second study, whose subject was T cells expressing NK-cell markers. That study adds: The cDNA for TCR beta came from 5'RACE template switching with UMIs.

The sequence was collected from a man aged 45-65 years who received an inactivated influenza vaccine. Here the sequenced sample was CD4+ T cells sorted from PBMCs, taken 12 days after vaccination.

CDR3 amino acids: CASSLVPGGYEQYF. CDR3 in DNA: TGCGCCAGCAGCTTGGTACCCGGGGGCTACGAGCAGTACTTC. The J gene is TRBJ2-7, the V gene TRBV5-1; D might be TRBD2 (6 bases). CDR1 and CDR2 (germline): SGHRS, YFSETQ. Trimming shortened V by 0 bases and J by 3 bases, and 10 bases separated the two germline ends. The CDR3 runs 14 residues.